This is a list of T cell receptor beta chains from one sample in a study of blood T cells in healthy people across ages. TCRdb used MiXCR to reprocess the 5' RACE reads, holding one entry per CDR3 protein. The sample holds 1.5 million to 2 million distinct CDR3 sequences, roughly 27% seen once. Sequencing was done on a sample of blood. Receptor source: a woman aged 30 to 39 in good health. Both conserved end residues are trimmed from each CDR3.

j_call | v_call | cdr3_aa
TRBJ2-5 | TRBV29-1 | SVGRTGPMSTQY
TRBJ2-7 | TRBV28 | TSSRGGPYEQY
TRBJ2-3 | TRBV5-1 | ASSLKTGWGSTDTQY
TRBJ2-1 | TRBV29-1 | SAMHNEQF
TRBJ2-7 | TRBV29-1 | SVVPAGGPTYEQY
TRBJ2-5 | TRBV7-2 | ASSLAAGKETQY
TRBJ2-3 | TRBV29-1 | SVVDGYTSGRADTQY
TRBJ2-1 | TRBV5-6 | ASSPSTSGLYNEQF
TRBJ1-5 | TRBV28 | ASSRPPLDRINQPQH
TRBJ2-5 | TRBV20-1 | SARDLGSSGQQY
TRBJ1-6 | TRBV27 | ASSPGTGTYNSPLH